The clone carrying this T cell receptor (beta chain) has more than one count but fewer than ten. This entry is derived from a study of T cells in Graves' hyperthyroidism and ophthalmopathy. Across the study: Peripheral blood samples were taken at initial diagnosis, prior to any treatment.

Germline values: CDR1 SNHLY, CDR2 FYNNEI. The CDR3 is made up of 16 amino acids. The V and J ends lost 0 bases and 2 bases respectively, with 8 bases between them. From RNA transcripts, TCR beta CDR3 regions were amplified. First-round RT-PCR of the TCR CDR3 relied on the HTBI primer set. TCRdb recomputed calls from the multiplex PCR reads with MiXCR, one row per CDR3 protein. Here the sample spans about 700,000 distinct CDR3 sequences, approximately 15% being singletons. V gene TRBV2 combines with J gene TRBJ2-6; D is possibly TRBD2 (5 bases). Sample: blood. The sequence came from a woman aged 18 to 35 with Graves' hyperthyroidism. CDR3 coding DNA: TGTGCCAGCAGTGAAGCGGAGGTCCCTGGGGCCAACGTCCTGACTTTC. It yields the protein CASSEAEVPGANVLTF.